Sequencing of this T cell receptor beta chain was carried out in a study of blood T cell repertoires in COVID-19. Study as a whole: Specimens from acute and convalescent COVID-19 originated in the United States, Italy and Spain. T cells, B-cell-depleted T cells, or PBMCs provided the cDNA or gDNA that served as material.

The CDR3 is 15 amino acids. The V end lost 2 bases, the J end lost 7 bases, and 12 bases lay between the germline ends. Looked up from germline, CDR1 is PRHDT and CDR2 is FYEKMQ (reference sequence). This clone showed up just once. Per the original data handling: Amplification of reference gene primers was used by the study to estimate nucleated cell counts. Here immunoSEQ multiplex PCR was the method, and the copy in TCRdb shows in-frame clones only, minus some. V and J calls and clone size are given by that table; D and trimming were obtained from the DNA. The data show around 40,000 clones, about four fifths seen once.

The source of this sequence is a man aged 70-80 years with acute or convalescent COVID-19. Sequencing was carried out using peripheral blood. This rearrangement joins TRBV13 to TRBJ1-6, with D possibly TRBD1 on 5 matching bases. The CDR3 region is CASSLFAGGNSPLHF. The CDR3 DNA sequence: TGTGCCAGCAGCTTATTCGCCGGGGGAAATTCACCCCTCCACTTT. The full variable domain, rest sourced from reference TRBV13 and TRBJ1-6, is AAGVIQSPRHLIKEKRETATLKCYPIPRHDTVYWYQQGPGQDPQFLISFYEKMQSDKGSIPDRFSAQQFSDYHSELNMSSLELGDSALYFCASSLFAGGNSPLHFGNGTRLTVT.